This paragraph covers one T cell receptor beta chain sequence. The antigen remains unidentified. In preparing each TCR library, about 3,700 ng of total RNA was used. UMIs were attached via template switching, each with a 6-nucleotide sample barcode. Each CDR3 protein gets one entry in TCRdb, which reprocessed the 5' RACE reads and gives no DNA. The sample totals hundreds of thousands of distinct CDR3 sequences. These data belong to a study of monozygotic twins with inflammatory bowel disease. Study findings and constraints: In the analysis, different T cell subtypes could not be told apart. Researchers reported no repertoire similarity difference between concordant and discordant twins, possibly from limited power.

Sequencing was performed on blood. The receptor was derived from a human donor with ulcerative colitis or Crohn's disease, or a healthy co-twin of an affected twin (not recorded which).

The CDR3 is CASSSTGHGYEQYF. The chain uses TRBV12-3 or TRBV12-4 and TRBJ2-7; checking the TCRdb D call of TRBD1 is not possible without DNA. The CDR3 runs 14 residues.